This TCR beta chain emerged from a study of T cells after yellow fever vaccination. For the study at large: Where fractions had low cell numbers, libraries were prepared from them with the SMART-Seq v4 Ultra Low Input RNA kit. Study findings and constraints: A large majority of primary-vaccination clones showed up again after the booster (roughly 96% CD4, roughly 91% CD8).

5'RACE template switching added a universal primer site and UMIs to TCR cDNA. From the 5' RACE reads, TCRdb called clonotypes with MiXCR, one entry per CDR3 protein. The sample lists roughly 520,000 distinct CDR3 sequences, 20% to 25% occurring once. Trimming took off 0 bases at V and 0 bases at J, with 5 bases between the two ends. CDR3 length: 14 residues. Germline values: CDR1 LGHNA, CDR2 YSLEER. Concerning this clonotype: Its antigen is not identified.

The TCR sequence derives from a young man who received the YFV17D yellow fever vaccine. The sequencing used PBMCs, collected approximately 22 days after the first yellow fever vaccination. V and J are TRBV4-3 and TRBJ1-1; no firm D call. Written as DNA, the CDR3 is TGCGCCAGCAGCCAAGATTACTTGAACACTGAAGCTTTCTTT. Its translation: CASSQDYLNTEAFF.